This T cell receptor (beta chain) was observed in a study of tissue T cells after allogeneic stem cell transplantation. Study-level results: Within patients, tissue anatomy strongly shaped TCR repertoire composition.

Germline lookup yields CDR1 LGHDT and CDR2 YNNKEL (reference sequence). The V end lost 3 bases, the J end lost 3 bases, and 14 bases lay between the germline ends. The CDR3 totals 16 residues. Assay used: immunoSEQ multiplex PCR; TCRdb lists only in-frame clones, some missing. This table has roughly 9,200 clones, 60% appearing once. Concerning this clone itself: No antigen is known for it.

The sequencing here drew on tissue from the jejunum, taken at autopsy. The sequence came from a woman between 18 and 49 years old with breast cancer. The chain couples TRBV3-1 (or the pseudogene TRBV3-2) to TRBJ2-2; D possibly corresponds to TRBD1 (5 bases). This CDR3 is CASSQKGVRDTGELFF. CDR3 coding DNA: TGTGCCAGCAGCCAGAAAGGGGTTCGGGACACCGGGGAGCTGTTTTTT.